This entry lists 6 T cell receptor beta chains sequenced from one sample in a study of low-dose radiotherapy and immunotherapy resistance in tumors. Covering alpha and beta chains, TRAV- and TRBV-specific primers were used for the first-strand cDNA. TCR amplification used roughly 18 PCR cycles, a constant-region primer and a V-primer adapter. TCRdb analysed the reads with MiXCR anew, one entry per CDR3 protein. The sample yields under 90,000 distinct CDR3 sequences, 15% to 20% seen once. The time point was: after trial treatment. Treatment here: LDRT plus nivolumab, ipilimumab, low-dose cyclophosphamide and aspirin (RACIN trial). Material: PBMCs, obtained after low-dose radiotherapy plus immunotherapy. These receptors came from a male donor with prostate cancer.

On this clonotype: A read error likely explains this, since a far larger clone differs by one base. The chain is built from TRBV28 and TRBJ2-1; D might be TRBD1 or TRBD2, each matching 5 bases. The CDR3 is 15 amino acids. Trimming removed 6 bases from V and 10 bases from J, with 22 bases in between. Germline-derived CDR1 and CDR2 are MDHEN and SYDVKM. CDR3 in DNA: TGTGCCAGCAGGAATAACCCCGGGACCAACTACGAGCAGTTCTTC. Protein product: CASRNNPGTNYEQFF. Based on the CDR3 plus reference TRBV28 and TRBJ2-1, the full variable domain is DVKVTQSSRYLVKRTGEKVFLECVQDMDHENMFWYRQDPGLGLRLIYFSYDVKMKEKGDIPEGYSVSREKKERFSLILESASTNQTSMYLCASRNNPGTNYEQFFGPGTRLTVL.

This clonotype was observed a handful of times. The V call is TRBV6-6, the J call TRBJ2-1; 8 nucleotides agree with TRBD1. CDR3 length: 15 amino acids. The germline V gene has CDR1 MNHNY and CDR2 SVGAGI (reference sequence). V gave up 6 bases and J gave up 1 base; unmatched junction bases: 5. The CDR3 region has the DNA TGTGCCAGCAGAGAACAGGGGGAGTCCTACAATGAGCAGTTCTTC. Translated, it gives CASREQGESYNEQFF.

For this clonotype: A single base separates this from a much larger clone, so it may be a read error. The chain recombines TRBV18 with TRBJ1-5; D is ambiguous. The CDR3 is made up of 13 amino acids. CDR1 is KGHSH, CDR2 LQKENI, per germline. This chain's CDR3 is CASSRESSQPQHF. CDR3 DNA: TGTGCCAGCTCACGGGAGAGCAGTCAGCCCCAGCATTTT.

Notes on this clonotype: A far larger clone is one nucleotide away, so this likely arose from a read error. The V and J genes are TRBV6-6 and TRBJ1-4; TRBD1 might be the D (5 bases). V lost 10 bases and J lost 8, with 17 bases in between. The CDR3 is 13 residues long. Looked up from germline, CDR1 is MNHNY and CDR2 is SVGAGI (reference sequence). Here the CDR3 reads CAISVSGVEKLFF. The CDR3 DNA reads TGTGCCATCTCTGTGTCGGGGGTGGAAAAACTGTTTTTT.

This clonotype was found a few times. V and J are TRBV27 and TRBJ2-7, with unresolved D. Trimming took 4 bases from V and 3 from J, leaving 10 bases between them. The CDR3 is 13 amino acids. The germline CDR1 and CDR2 sequences are MNHEY and SMNVEV (reference sequence). The CDR3 DNA reads TGTGCCAGCAGTTCATCGGCGTACTACGAGCAGTACTTC. The encoded protein is CASSSSAYYEQYF.

The chain uses TRBV4-2 and TRBJ1-5; D is undetermined. CDR3 size: 15 residues. The V end lost 0 bases, the J end lost 1 base, and 7 bases lay between the germline ends. From germline, CDR1 is LGHNA and CDR2 YNFKEQ. The CDR3 DNA is TGTGCCAGCAGCCAAGAGGATCGCAGCAATCAGCCCCAGCATTTT. Protein: CASSQEDRSNQPQHF.